Given below is one T cell receptor beta chain in context. Its specificity is not known. The record originates from a study of OX40 agonist ivuxolimab in advanced cancers. The study, taken as a whole, reports: Expanded clones belonging to CD8+ T cells outnumbered, on average, those of CD4+. Expansion of clones was among the lowest in partial responders at 0.1-3.0 mg/kg.

Blood was sampled at baseline, cycle 4 day 1, and cycle 7 day 1. J lost 3 bases, V lost 4 bases, and 10 bases had no gene match. The CDR3 spans 16 residues. Germline V gene sequence: CDR1 SGDLS, CDR2 YYNGEE. Repertoires were generated with immunoSEQ multiplex PCR, while TCRdb's copy carries only in-frame clones and drops some. The sample lists about 93,000 clones, 92% occurring once. The origin of this receptor is an adult with an advanced solid tumor such as melanoma, head and neck, liver or kidney cancer. The chain employs TRBV9 and TRBJ1-3, with 7 bases that match TRBD1. The specimen was CD4+ or CD8+ T cells sorted from blood, collected in a trial of the OX40 agonist ivuxolimab. CDR3 loop: CASSTHHRGDGNTIYF. The CDR3 DNA follows: TGTGCCAGCAGCACACACCACAGGGGAGATGGAAACACCATATATTTT.